This section outlines one T cell receptor beta chain sequence together with its context. Its antigen remains unidentified. Here immunoSEQ multiplex PCR was the method, and the copy in TCRdb shows in-frame clones only, minus some. The data contain roughly 80,000 clones, just under 90% of them singletons. This sample stems from a study of T cell responses to AZD1222 COVID-19 vaccine. Study-level background: Recipients boosted at about 4 weeks or about 12 weeks are pooled.

Regarding the study as a whole: The number of AZD1222 recipients seropositive at baseline was only five to seven. The peak T cell response came first, and repertoires were sampled only after it.

This CDR3 is 13 amino acids long. Germline V gives CDR1 SGHTA, CDR2 FQGTGA. The V end was cut by 1 base, the J end by 3 bases, with 7 bases between. The TCR was taken from an adult in good health. The genes are TRBV7-3 and TRBJ2-7; TRBD2 is a possible D gene (5 bases). The sequenced sample was peripheral blood, obtained on day 0 of AZD1222 vaccination. CDR3 region: CASSLMAGYEQYF. The CDR3 nucleotides are TGTGCCAGCAGCTTAATGGCGGGCTACGAGCAGTACTTC.